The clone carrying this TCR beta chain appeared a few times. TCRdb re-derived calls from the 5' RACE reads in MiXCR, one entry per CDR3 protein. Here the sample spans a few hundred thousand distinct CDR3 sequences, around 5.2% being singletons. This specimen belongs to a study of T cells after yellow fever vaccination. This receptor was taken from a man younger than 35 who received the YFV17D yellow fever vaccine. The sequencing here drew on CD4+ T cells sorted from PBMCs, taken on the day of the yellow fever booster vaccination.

The CDR3 DNA reads TGTGCCAGCTCACCACTGCCCCAGGGGAGGGACACTGAAGCTTTCTTT. As protein: CASSPLPQGRDTEAFF. This chain connects TRBV18 to TRBJ1-1; D perhaps matches TRBD1 (6 bases). CDR1 KGHSH and CDR2 LQKENI come from the germline V gene. The CDR3 loop spans 16 amino acids. V was shortened by 1 base and J by 3 bases, with 15 bases between the two germline ends. The entire variable domain, with the rest obtained from reference TRBV18 and TRBJ1-1, is as follows: NAGVMQNPRHLVRRRGQEARLRCSPMKGHSHVYWYRQLPEEGLKFMVYLQKENIIDESGMPKERFSAEFPKEGPSILRIQQVVRGDSAAYFCASSPLPQGRDTEAFFGQGTRLTVV.